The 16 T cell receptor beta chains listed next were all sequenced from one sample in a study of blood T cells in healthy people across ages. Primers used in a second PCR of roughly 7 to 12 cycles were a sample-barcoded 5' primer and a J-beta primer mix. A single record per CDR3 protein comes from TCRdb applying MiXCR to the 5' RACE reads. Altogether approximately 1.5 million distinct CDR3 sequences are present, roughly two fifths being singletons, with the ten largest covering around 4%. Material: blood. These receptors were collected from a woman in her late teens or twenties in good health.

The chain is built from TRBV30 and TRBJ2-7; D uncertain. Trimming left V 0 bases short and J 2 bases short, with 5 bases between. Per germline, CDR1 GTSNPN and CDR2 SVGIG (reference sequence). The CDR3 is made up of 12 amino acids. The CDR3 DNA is TGTGCCTGGAGTGTGGGAACCTACGAGCAGTACTTC. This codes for CAWSVGTYEQYF.

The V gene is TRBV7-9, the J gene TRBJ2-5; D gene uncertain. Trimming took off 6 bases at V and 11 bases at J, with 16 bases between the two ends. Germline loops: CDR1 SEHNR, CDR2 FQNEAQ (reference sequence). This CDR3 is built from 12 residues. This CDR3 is CASRKGVNEQYF. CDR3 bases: TGTGCCAGCAGAAAGGGCGTCAATGAGCAGTACTTC.

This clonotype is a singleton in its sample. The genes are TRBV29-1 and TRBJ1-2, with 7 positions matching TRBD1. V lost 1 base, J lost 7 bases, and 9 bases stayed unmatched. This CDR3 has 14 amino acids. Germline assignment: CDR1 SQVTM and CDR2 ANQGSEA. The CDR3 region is CSVEVKGAPRGYTF. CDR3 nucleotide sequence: TGCAGCGTTGAAGTTAAGGGGGCCCCCCGTGGCTACACCTTC.

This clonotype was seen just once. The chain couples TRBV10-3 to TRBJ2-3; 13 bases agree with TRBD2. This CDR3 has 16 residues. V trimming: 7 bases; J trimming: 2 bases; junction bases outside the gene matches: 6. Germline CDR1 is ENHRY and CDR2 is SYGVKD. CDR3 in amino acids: CAITKLAGGPTDTQYF. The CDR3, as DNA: TGTGCCATCACCAAACTAGCGGGAGGGCCCACAGATACGCAGTATTTT.

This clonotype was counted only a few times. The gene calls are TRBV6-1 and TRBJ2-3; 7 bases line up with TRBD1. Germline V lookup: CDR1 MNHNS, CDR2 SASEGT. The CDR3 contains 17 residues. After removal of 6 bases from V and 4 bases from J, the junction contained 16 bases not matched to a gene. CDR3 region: CASSPNRGWSTADTQYF. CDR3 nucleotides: TGTGCCAGCAGCCCCAACAGGGGATGGTCCACCGCAGATACGCAGTATTTT.

The CDR3 sequence: CASRSLTGGNTEAFF. The CDR3 DNA follows: TGTGCCAGCAGGAGCCTAACAGGGGGTAACACTGAAGCTTTCTTT. This sequence joins TRBV2 and TRBJ1-1; 8 nucleotides align to TRBD1. This CDR3 has 15 residues. V shed 6 bases and J 2 bases; nucleotides not matched to a gene: 8. The germline V gene has CDR1 SNHLY and CDR2 FYNNEI. The full variable domain, its missing parts supplied by reference TRBV2 and TRBJ1-1, is EPEVTQTPSHQVTQMGQEVILRCVPISNHLYFYWYRQILGQKVEFLVSFYNNEISEKSEIFDDQFSVERPDGSNFTLKIRSTKLEDSAMYFCASRSLTGGNTEAFFGQGTRLTVV.

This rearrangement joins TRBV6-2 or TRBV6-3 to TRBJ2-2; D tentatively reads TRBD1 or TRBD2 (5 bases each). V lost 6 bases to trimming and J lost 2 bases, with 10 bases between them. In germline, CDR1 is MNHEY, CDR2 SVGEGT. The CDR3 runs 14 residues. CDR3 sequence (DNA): TGTGCCAGCAGGGGACCGATAAACACCGGGGAGCTGTTTTTT. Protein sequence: CASRGPINTGELFF.

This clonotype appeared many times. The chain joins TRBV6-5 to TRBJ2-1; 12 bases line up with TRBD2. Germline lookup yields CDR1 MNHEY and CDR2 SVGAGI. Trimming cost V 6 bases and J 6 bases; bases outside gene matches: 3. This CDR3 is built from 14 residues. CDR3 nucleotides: TGTGCCAGCAGCCTAGCGGGAGGGATCAATGAGCAGTTCTTC. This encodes CASSLAGGINEQFF.

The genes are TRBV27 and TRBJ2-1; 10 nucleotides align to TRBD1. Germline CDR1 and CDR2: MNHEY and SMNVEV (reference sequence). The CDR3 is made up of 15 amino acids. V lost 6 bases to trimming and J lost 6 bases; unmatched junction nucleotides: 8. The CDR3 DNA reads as TGTGCCAGCAGGGCGGACAGGGGGGGCTTCAATGAGCAGTTCTTC. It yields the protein CASRADRGGFNEQFF.

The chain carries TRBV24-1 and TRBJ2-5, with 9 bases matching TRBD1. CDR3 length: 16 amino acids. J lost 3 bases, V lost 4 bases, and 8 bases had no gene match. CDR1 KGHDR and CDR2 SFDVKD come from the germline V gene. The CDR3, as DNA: TGTGCCACCAGTGACCCAGGGACAGGGCGGGAAGAGACCCAGTACTTC. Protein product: CATSDPGTGREETQYF.

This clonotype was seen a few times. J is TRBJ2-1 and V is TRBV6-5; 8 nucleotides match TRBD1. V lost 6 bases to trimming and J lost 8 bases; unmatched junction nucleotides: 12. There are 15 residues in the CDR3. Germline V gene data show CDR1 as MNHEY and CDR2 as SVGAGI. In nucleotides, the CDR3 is TGTGCCAGCAGCCAACGGGGGCAGGGGGCGGATGAGCAGTTCTTC. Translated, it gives CASSQRGQGADEQFF.

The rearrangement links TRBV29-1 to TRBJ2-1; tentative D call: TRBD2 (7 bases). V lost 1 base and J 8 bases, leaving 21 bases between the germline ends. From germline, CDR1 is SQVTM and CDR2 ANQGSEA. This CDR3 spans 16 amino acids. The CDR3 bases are TGCAGCGTTGAAGGTCCCCGGCGGGGGCAAGTAGATGAGCAGTTCTTC. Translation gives CSVEGPRRGQVDEQFF.

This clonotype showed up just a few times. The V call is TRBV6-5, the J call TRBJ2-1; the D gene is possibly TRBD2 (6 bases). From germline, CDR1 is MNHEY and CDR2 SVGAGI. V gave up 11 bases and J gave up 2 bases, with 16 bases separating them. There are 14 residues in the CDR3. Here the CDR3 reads CASAGGGAYNEQFF. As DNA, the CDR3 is TGTGCCTCCGCTGGGGGAGGAGCCTACAATGAGCAGTTCTTC.

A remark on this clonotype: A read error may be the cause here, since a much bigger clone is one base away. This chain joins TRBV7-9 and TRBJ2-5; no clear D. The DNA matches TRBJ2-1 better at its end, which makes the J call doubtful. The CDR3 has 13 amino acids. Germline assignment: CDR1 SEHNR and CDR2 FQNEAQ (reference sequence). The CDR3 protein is CASSFPYQETQFF. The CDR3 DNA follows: TGTGCCAGCAGCTTCCCGTACCAAGAGACCCAGTTCTTC.

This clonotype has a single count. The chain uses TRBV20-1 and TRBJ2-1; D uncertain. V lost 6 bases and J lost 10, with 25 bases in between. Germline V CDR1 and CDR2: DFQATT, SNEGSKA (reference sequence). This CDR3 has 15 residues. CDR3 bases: TGCAGTGCCCAACCCTCAGACCACGGTTTCCACGAGCAGTTCTTC. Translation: CSAQPSDHGFHEQFF.

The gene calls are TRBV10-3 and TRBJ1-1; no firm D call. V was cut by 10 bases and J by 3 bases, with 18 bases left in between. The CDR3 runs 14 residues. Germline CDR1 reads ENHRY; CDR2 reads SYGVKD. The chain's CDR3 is CATRPWKGDTEAFF. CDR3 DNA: TGTGCCACCCGGCCCTGGAAGGGTGACACTGAAGCTTTCTTT.